This entry lists 17 T cell receptor beta chains sequenced from one sample in a study of blood T cell repertoires in COVID-19. TCRdb's copy holds only in-frame clones and misses some; the assay was immunoSEQ multiplex PCR. The sample lists about 190,000 clones; roughly 80% were seen once. The specimen was peripheral blood. These receptors all stem from a woman between 45 and 65 years old with acute or convalescent COVID-19.

The chain has TRBV4-3 and TRBJ1-4; possible D gene TRBD1, 6 bases. Germline CDR1 reads LGHNA; CDR2 reads YSLEER. CDR3 length equals 16 residues. Trimming removed 1 base at V and 0 bases at J, with 9 bases between. The CDR3 here is CASSQAPGATNEKLFF. The DNA for the CDR3 is TGCGCCAGCAGCCAAGCCCCAGGGGCAACTAATGAAAAACTGTTTTTT.

The V call is TRBV9, the J call TRBJ2-1, with D perhaps TRBD2 (6 bases). V lost 4 bases and J lost 4, with 15 bases in between. The CDR3 loop spans 15 amino acids. CDR1 is SGDLS, CDR2 YYNGEE, per germline. As DNA, the CDR3 is TGTGCCAGCAGCCCCCGGTTAGCGGTATACAATGAGCAGTTCTTC. Amino acid sequence: CASSPRLAVYNEQFF.

The sample holds a few counts of this clone. The chain uses TRBV2 and TRBJ1-5; 12 nucleotides match TRBD1. The CDR3 covers 15 residues. CDR1 SNHLY and CDR2 FYNNEI come from the germline V gene. J gave up 6 bases and V 6 bases, and 6 bases lay outside the gene matches. The CDR3 bases are TGTGCCAGCAGAGGGACAGGGGGCGCGGGTCAGCCCCAGCATTTT. Its translation is CASRGTGGAGQPQHF.

The chain has TRBV18 and TRBJ2-1; D not certain. Trimming removed 2 bases at V and 15 bases at J, with 17 bases between. Germline lookup yields CDR1 KGHSH and CDR2 LQKENI. This CDR3 contains 13 residues. The CDR3 nucleotides are TGTGCCAGCTCACCAGGAGCCAGCGACGTTGGGTTCTTC. Its protein is CASSPGASDVGFF.

The sample holds a few counts of this clone. The CDR3 here is CASRWDRGLTEAFF. The DNA of the CDR3 is TGTGCCAGCAGGTGGGACAGGGGGCTGACTGAAGCTTTCTTT. The chain combines TRBV2 with TRBJ1-1; 12 nucleotides match TRBD1. V lost 6 bases to trimming and J lost 5 bases; unmatched junction nucleotides: 4. CDR3 length: 14 amino acids. Germline assignment: CDR1 SNHLY and CDR2 FYNNEI.

This clone was counted ten times or more. The chain uses TRBV28 and TRBJ2-7, with 7 bases lining up with TRBD2. The CDR3 covers 16 residues. V lost 3 bases, J lost 0 bases, and 8 bases stayed unmatched. Germline lookup yields CDR1 MDHEN and CDR2 SYDVKM. The CDR3, as DNA: TGTGCCAGCAGTTTGAGGGCGAAGCGGGGCTCCTACGAGCAGTACTTC. This translates into CASSLRAKRGSYEQYF.

This chain links TRBV4-3 with TRBJ1-3; D not resolved. This CDR3 spans 14 amino acids. Trimming left V 1 base short and J 1 base short, with 5 bases between. Germline values: CDR1 LGHNA, CDR2 YSLEER. The CDR3 spells CASSQGASGNTIYF. CDR3 bases: TGCGCCAGCAGCCAAGGCGCTTCTGGAAACACCATATATTTT.

V is TRBV27 and J is TRBJ2-1; TRBD2 matches 12 bases. Trimming removed 4 bases from V and 4 bases from J; junction bases left unmatched: 5. The CDR3 runs to 16 residues. Germline loops: CDR1 MNHEY, CDR2 SMNVEV (reference sequence). CDR3 DNA: TGTGCCAGCAGTTGGACTAGCGGGGTTACTTACAATGAGCAGTTCTTC. Translated, it gives CASSWTSGVTYNEQFF.

J is TRBJ1-4 and V is TRBV25-1; 8 bases match TRBD1. The CDR3 runs 15 residues. Germline lookup yields CDR1 MGHDK and CDR2 SYGVNS. With 3 bases clipped from V and 8 bases from J, the junction kept 8 bases outside the gene matches. The CDR3 protein is CASSDPRTGYEKLFF. The CDR3 DNA is TGTGCCAGCAGTGATCCGAGGACAGGGTACGAAAAACTGTTTTTT.

This clone was counted between two and nine times. The V and J genes are TRBV3-1 (or the pseudogene TRBV3-2) and TRBJ2-7; the match to TRBD1 covers 7 bases. J gave up 5 bases and V 4 bases, and 5 bases lay outside the gene matches. CDR1 is LGHDT and CDR2 is YNNKEL in the germline V gene (reference sequence). This CDR3 comprises 13 residues. CDR3 region: CASSRGRGNEQYF. CDR3 sequence (DNA): TGTGCCAGCAGCCGGGGCAGGGGGAACGAGCAGTACTTC.

This chain connects TRBV6-1 to TRBJ2-1; D ambiguous. The germline CDR1 and CDR2 sequences are MNHNS and SASEGT. The CDR3 runs to 14 residues. Trimming removed 2 bases from V and 0 bases from J, with 5 bases in between. CDR3 nucleotide sequence: TGTGCCAGCAGTGAAACAAACTCCTACAATGAGCAGTTCTTC. Translated, it gives CASSETNSYNEQFF.

This clone was recorded only once. The chain combines TRBV7-2 with TRBJ1-3, with TRBD1 identical over 7 bases. Germline CDR1 reads SGHTA; CDR2 reads FQGNSA. The trim removed 4 bases at V and 2 bases at J, leaving 5 bases unmatched. The CDR3 has 15 residues. The CDR3 DNA reads TGTGCCAGCAGCTCCCGGACAGGCACTGGAAACACCATATATTTT. Its protein product is CASSSRTGTGNTIYF.

Comments on this clone: The sample contains more than one DNA sequence encoding this CDR3. This chain connects TRBV14 to TRBJ1-2; D is unclear. The germline gives CDR1 SGHDN, CDR2 FVKESK. The V end lost 2 bases, the J end lost 2 bases, and 3 bases lay between the germline ends. This CDR3 region has 12 residues. The CDR3 loop reads CASSQQNYGYTF. The CDR3 coding sequence is TGTGCCAGCAGCCAACAAAACTATGGCTACACCTTC.

This clone has just one count. V gene TRBV12-2 combines with J gene TRBJ1-3; the table calls TRBD1, which could not be checked here. TRBV12-2 is termed a pseudogene. This CDR3 comprises 16 residues. The CDR3 sequence is CASRPKTGGSGNTIYF. DNA of the CDR3: TGTGCAAGTCGCCCCAAGACAGGGGGTTCTGGAAACACCATATATTTT.

The V call is TRBV19, the J call TRBJ1-5; 7 nucleotides align to TRBD1. Trimming at V came to 7 bases and at J to 9 bases, leaving 12 bases not matched to a gene. CDR3 length: 14 amino acids. Per the germline V gene, CDR1 is LNHDA and CDR2 is SQIVND (reference sequence). CDR3 nucleotide sequence: TGTGCCAGTAATCGGGACAGCCCGATGAGGCCCCAGCATTTT. Residues: CASNRDSPMRPQHF.

This clone was observed once. V usage is TRBV4-2 and J usage is TRBJ1-5; 9 positions match TRBD1. Unmatched junction bases numbered 10, after V lost 0 bases and J lost 7 bases. Germline lookup yields CDR1 LGHNA and CDR2 YNFKEQ. The CDR3 loop spans 17 amino acids. The CDR3 protein is CASSQEQGANSVQPQHF. The DNA of the CDR3 is TGTGCCAGCAGCCAAGAACAGGGGGCGAATTCTGTGCAGCCCCAGCATTTT.

The chain is built from TRBV2 and TRBJ1-1; perhaps TRBD1 as D (5 bases). The CDR3 is 12 amino acids. Germline CDR1 and CDR2: SNHLY and FYNNEI. Trimming pared 11 bases from V and 10 bases from J, leaving 20 bases between. CDR3: CAVLNRRVRAFF. In DNA, the CDR3 is TGTGCCGTCCTAAACAGGAGAGTAAGAGCTTTCTTT.